One T cell receptor (beta chain) is described in this entry. The antigen is unknown. The data were taken from a study of cytomegalovirus exposure and HLA in healthy donors. Whole-study results and caveats: The study recorded some 160 TCR beta chains that were cytomegalovirus-associated. Productive rates of about 90% or about 30% were seen for most TCR beta V segments in an earlier analysis.

With 60 Vbeta and 13 Jbeta primers, the PCR was carried out. The repertoire was sequenced with immunoSEQ multiplex PCR; TCRdb's copy has only in-frame clones and lacks some. The table shows fewer than 150,000 clones, with over 70% occurring only once. Healthy bone marrow donors supplied every sample. The TCR comes from a woman between 40 and 50 years old in good health and CMV-seropositive. Sequences were obtained from PBMCs.

CDR3 DNA: TGCGCCAGCATACCACTAGCGGGAGGGCCGGAGACCCAGTACTTC. Encoded protein: CASIPLAGGPETQYF. This chain connects TRBV5-1 to TRBJ2-5; 13 bases line up with TRBD2. Unmatched junction bases numbered 7, after V lost 6 bases and J lost 5 bases. This CDR3 has 15 amino acids. CDR1 is SGHRS and CDR2 is YFSETQ in the germline V gene.